A single T cell receptor (beta chain) is shown here with its context. Its antigen remains unidentified. An end of the junction does not agree with germline; a read error may underlie this. The germline CDR1 and CDR2 sequences are MNHEY and SVGEGT. This CDR3 has 13 amino acids. With about 470 ng total RNA as template and a constant-region primer, TCR beta cDNA was made. Researchers made the TCR beta libraries by running three nested multiplex PCR rounds with slightly modified ARM-PCR. Forward primers for TRBV1-TRBV30 and a C-beta reverse primer served the first two PCR rounds, at about 10 cycles each. TCRdb re-called the multiplex PCR reads through MiXCR, storing one row per CDR3 protein. Here the sample spans tens of thousands of distinct CDR3 sequences, 75% being singletons. Extraction of RNA together with DNA used about 17-31 mg of unsorted bulk tissue. Treatment-naive at the time, the patients had chronic HBV infection.

This record belongs to a study of tumor-infiltrating lymphocytes in primary liver carcinoma. About the study: Tumor lesions were T1-T3 N0M0 and spanned about 4.2 to 10 cm.

Study conclusions and caveats: Tumor region pairs shared more overlap than did tumor-adjacent and tumor-blood pairs.

The chain recombines TRBV6-2 or TRBV6-3 with TRBJ1-5; D gene uncertain. The origin of this receptor is a woman aged 25 to 39 with primary liver carcinoma and hepatitis B virus infection. The sequenced sample was tumor-adjacent normal liver tissue. In nucleotides, the CDR3 is TGTGCCAGCAGTTACTCAGGGTACCAGACCCACCATTTT. Translated: CASSYSGYQTHHF.